The 18 T cell receptor beta chains listed next were all sequenced from one sample in a study of T cells in women clearing cervical HPV infection (dated by TCRdb to between 2017 and 2018). Libraries were made using the immunoSEQ multiplex PCR assay. TCRdb took over this immuneACCESS table, retaining in-frame rearrangements with V and J assigned. Such tables are incomplete; in checked studies, under half of the missing clones stem from an unresolved V gene, and the remainder is unexplained. The sample table gives about 46,000 clones. The top ten clones comprise less than 40% of the sample. What was sequenced was blood buffy coat. The receptor set was obtained from a woman between 18 and 70 years old with a cervical HPV16 infection that either progressed to CIN3+ or cleared (not recorded which).

For this clone: With the read ending 3 residues before the CDR3 end, the germline J gene is used to fill in that end. The chain has TRBV30 and TRBJ2-1; D gene uncertain. The CDR3 spans 11 residues. Per germline, CDR1 GTSNPN and CDR2 SVGIG (reference sequence). Between the trimmed V and J ends, which lost 0 bases and 9 bases, there was a span of 6 bases. CDR3 residues: CAWSVLGEQFF. The covered CDR3 bases are TGTGCCTGGAGTGTACTCGGTGAG. The whole variable domain, filled in from reference TRBV30 and TRBJ2-1, reads SQTIHQWPATLVQPVGSPLSLECTVEGTSNPNLYWYRQAAGRGLQLLFYSVGIGQISSEVPQNLSASRPQDRQFILSSKKLLLSDSGFYLCAWSVLGEQFFGPGTRLTVL.

As regards this clone: The read terminates 3 residues before the CDR3 end, so the remaining end is supplied by the germline J gene. The chain employs TRBV10-3 and TRBJ1-1, with 8 bases fitting TRBD1. The CDR3 loop spans 14 amino acids. Germline loops: CDR1 ENHRY, CDR2 SYGVKD. J gave up 7 bases and V 3 bases, and 7 bases lay outside the gene matches. CDR3 protein: CAISEVTGAFEAFF. CDR3 DNA (partial): TGTGCCATCAGTGAAGTGACAGGGGCCTTTGAA.

In the case of this clone: Coverage ceases 3 residues before the CDR3 finishes, and the germline J gene fills in the end. This rearrangement joins TRBV5-1 to TRBJ1-2, with a possible D match to TRBD1 (6 bases). The V gene lost 0 bases and the J gene lost 5 bases, with 11 bases spanning the gap. This CDR3 region has 14 residues. Germline V CDR1 and CDR2: SGHRS, YFSETQ. The CDR3 here is CASSLGTALYGYTF. The DNA read from the CDR3 is TGCGCCAGCAGCTTGGGGACAGCATTATATGGC.

Remarks on this clone: The read ends 3 residues early relative to the CDR3; the germline J gene fills the gap. The chain combines TRBV6-2 or TRBV6-3 with TRBJ1-2; D call uncertain. The CDR3 contains 13 residues. V was cut by 2 bases and J by 3 bases, with 7 bases left in between. In germline, CDR1 is MNHEY, CDR2 SVGEGT. CDR3 DNA (partial): TGTGCCAGCAGTTACGGAGGGTACTATGGC. It specifies CASSYGGYYG. From start to end, the CDR3 is CASSYGGYYGYTF.

In regard to this clone: The read falls 3 residues short of the CDR3 end, and the missing part is taken from the germline J gene. V is TRBV7-9 and J is TRBJ1-4, with unresolved D. The CDR3 runs 14 residues. V dropped 5 bases and J dropped 5 bases, with 12 bases sitting between them. Germline V gives CDR1 SEHNR, CDR2 FQNEAQ (reference sequence). The CDR3 loop is CASSPGSTNEKLFF. The CDR3 bases that were read are TGTGCCAGCAGCCCCGGGTCCACGAATGAAAAA.

As concerns this clone: From the germline J gene comes the end of the CDR3, since the read stops 3 residues before it. The sample holds other DNA sequences that translate to the same CDR3. The chain links TRBV5-1 to TRBJ2-2; D not certain. This CDR3 is 14 amino acids long. The V gene lost 0 bases and the J gene lost 8 bases, with 11 bases spanning the gap. CDR1 and CDR2 (germline): SGHRS, YFSETQ. CDR3 loop: CASSLGQKAGELFF. CDR3 DNA, as far as it was read: TGCGCCAGCAGCTTGGGACAAAAGGCGGGGGAG.

On this clone: From the germline J gene comes the end of the CDR3, since the read stops 3 residues before it. The J gene is TRBJ2-7, the V gene TRBV5-1, with a tentative D call TRBD1 (6 bases). Germline V gene lookup returns CDR1 SGHRS and CDR2 YFSETQ. Trimming removed 5 bases from V and 4 bases from J, with 16 bases in between. CDR3 length equals 14 residues. The CDR3 DNA, read in part, is TGCGCCAGCAGTGATCCAGGGGAACCTTACGAG. It yields the protein CASSDPGEPYE. The full CDR3 sequence reads CASSDPGEPYEQYF.

As to this clone: The read stops 3 residues short of the end of the CDR3; the missing end is completed from the germline J gene. The chain has TRBV19 and TRBJ1-2, with a possible D match to TRBD1 (5 bases). In germline, CDR1 is LNHDA, CDR2 SQIVND (reference sequence). This CDR3 has 12 residues. The part of the CDR3 DNA that was read is TGTGCCAGTAACCAGGGAAACCTGGTC. The encoded protein is CASNQGNLV. The complete CDR3 sequence is CASNQGNLVYTF.

The CDR3 bases that were read are TGTGCCAGCAGCCCCCGAGGGGCCGATTCACCG. Translated: CASSPRGADSP. The whole CDR3 protein reads CASSPRGADSPLFF. The chain employs TRBV7-6 and TRBJ2-2; the D call may be TRBD1 or TRBD2 (5 bases each). The missing CDR3 end, 3 residues past where the read stops, is filled in from the germline J gene. The CDR3 is 14 residues long. Germline loops: CDR1 SGHVS, CDR2 FNYEAQ.

As for this clone: The read ends 3 residues shy of where the CDR3 ends; the end is completed using the germline J gene. The V and J genes are TRBV2 and TRBJ1-4; D possibly corresponds to TRBD1 (5 bases). Per germline, CDR1 SNHLY and CDR2 FYNNEI. The CDR3 has 18 amino acids. Partial CDR3 DNA: TGTGCCAGCAGTGAATTAATACTATTTTACTCTGGGGCCAACGTA. This encodes CASSELILFYSGANV. In full, the CDR3 is CASSELILFYSGANVLFF.

As for this clone: The read terminates 3 residues ahead of where the CDR3 ends, so the germline J gene completes it. The rearrangement links TRBV14 to TRBJ1-1; D gene ambiguous. CDR3 size: 12 residues. The germline gives CDR1 SGHDN, CDR2 FVKESK. Partial CDR3 DNA: TGTGCCAGCAGCCAGGCTGACACATCA. The encoded protein is CASSQADTS. The CDR3 reads in full as CASSQADTSAFF.

A remark on this clone: The read stops 3 residues short of the end of the CDR3; the missing end is completed from the germline J gene. V gene TRBV19 combines with J gene TRBJ2-5; D may match TRBD1 or TRBD2 (7 bases each). The CDR3 is made up of 14 amino acids. Germline V lookup: CDR1 LNHDA, CDR2 SQIVND (reference sequence). The CDR3 DNA, read in part, is TGTGCCAGTAGTATTGGCAGCGGGACAGATACC. Translating it yields CASSIGSGTDT. The whole CDR3 is CASSIGSGTDTQYF.

In regard to this clone: The sequence runs out 3 residues before the end of the CDR3; the remainder is reconstructed from the germline J gene. This chain links TRBV7-2 with TRBJ1-2, with 7 bases identical to TRBD1. The CDR3 contains 13 residues. Germline CDR1 and CDR2: SGHTA and FQGNSA. J lost 7 bases, V lost 5 bases, and 7 bases had no gene match. The sequenced CDR3 bases are TGTGCCAGCAGCGAGGGGGCGGCGGGTGGC. Protein sequence: CASSEGAAGG. The CDR3 as a whole reads CASSEGAAGGYTF.

As for this clone: At one of its ends the junction is not consistent with the germline gene, which may arise from a read error. The read comes to an end 3 residues before the CDR3 does, leaving the germline J gene to fill in the end. Other DNA sequences in the same sample also yield this CDR3. The gene calls are TRBV7-9 and TRBJ1-3, with D unresolved. This CDR3 has 13 residues. The germline gives CDR1 SEHNR, CDR2 FQNEAQ (reference sequence). The CDR3 protein is CASSHGSGNTIYF. The CDR3 DNA, read in part, is TGTGCCAGCAGCCACGGGTCTGGAAACACG. The variable domain in full, completed from reference TRBV7-9 and TRBJ1-3, reads DTGVSQNPRHKITKRGQNVTFRCDPISEHNRLYWYRQTLGQGPEFLTYFQNEAQLEKSRLLSDRFSAERPKGSFSTLEIQRTEQGDSAMYLCASSHGSGNTIYFGEGSWLTVV.

About this clone: The read falls 3 residues short of the CDR3 end, and the missing part is taken from the germline J gene. V and J are TRBV20-1 and TRBJ1-1, with TRBD1 as a possible D gene (6 bases). CDR3 length: 13 amino acids. V was clipped by 4 bases and J by 2 bases, with 11 bases between them. Germline V gene data show CDR1 as DFQATT and CDR2 as SNEGSKA (reference sequence). CDR3 loop: CSATGVKNTEAFF. Partial CDR3 DNA: TGCAGTGCTACAGGGGTTAAAAACACTGAA.

Regarding this clone: From the germline J gene comes the end of the CDR3, since the read stops 3 residues before it. The rearrangement uses TRBV7-2 and TRBJ1-1; D gene unclear. Germline-derived CDR1 and CDR2 are SGHTA and FQGNSA. This CDR3 has 15 residues. Trimming pared 5 bases from V and 0 bases from J, leaving 13 bases between. The CDR3 bases that were read are TGTGCCAGCAGCCCGGCGGAGGTGTTGAACACTGAA. Residues: CASSPAEVLNTE. The whole CDR3 region reads CASSPAEVLNTEAFF.

A word on this clone: The CDR3 end lies 3 residues beyond the end of the read and is filled in from the germline J gene. The rearrangement links TRBV19 to TRBJ2-3, with 14 bases that match TRBD2. The CDR3 contains 20 residues. J lost 0 bases, V lost 0 bases, and 8 bases had no gene match. In germline, CDR1 is LNHDA, CDR2 SQIVND (reference sequence). CDR3 region: CASSIDRLAGGPSSTDTQYF. The sequenced part of the CDR3 DNA is TGTGCCAGTAGTATAGATCGACTAGCGGGAGGGCCCTCGAGCACAGATACG.

For this clone: The DNA ends 3 residues before the CDR3 does, and the rest of the CDR3 is filled in from the germline J gene. The V gene is TRBV7-6, the J gene TRBJ2-3; 8 bases are a match to TRBD1. V shed 1 base and J 3 bases; nucleotides not matched to a gene: 9. The CDR3 sequence is 17 residues long. CDR1 and CDR2 from the germline V gene are SGHVS and FNYEAQ. CDR3 residues: CASSLDAQGAMTDTQYF. The part of the CDR3 DNA that was read is TGTGCCAGCAGCTTAGACGCTCAGGGGGCGATGACAGATACG.